This entry features one T cell receptor beta chain sequence. The antigen is unknown. The protocol was immunoSEQ multiplex PCR, while the TCRdb copy is restricted to in-frame clones and leaves out a portion. The sample carries 25,000 to 30,000 clones, more than 90% recorded once. This sample stems from a study of graft-versus-host responses after intestinal transplantation. The wider study: Induction with anti-thymocyte globulin, then tacrolimus and steroids for roughly three years, was given to all recipients. Overall study results and limits: Researchers found GvH clones in recipient marrow, and some showed up first in ileum or blood. Early after transplant, HvG clones declined as circulating GvH clones peaked. Some patients had graft-donor T cell macrochimerism. In their allografts, the ratios of graft-versus-host to host-versus-graft T cell clones were high.

The germline V gene encodes CDR1 LNHDA and CDR2 SQIVND (reference sequence). This CDR3 contains 12 residues. The V and J ends lost 10 bases and 7 bases respectively, with 16 bases between them. The sequencing used PBMCs, collected roughly 29 days after intestinal transplant. J is TRBJ1-2 and V is TRBV19, with D perhaps matching TRBD1 (5 bases). This clonotype originated in a human patient who received an intestinal transplant, so some T cells may come from the graft donor. CDR3 sequence (DNA): TGTGCCACTGGGAGACCAGGGTCTGGCTACACCTTC. It encodes CATGRPGSGYTF.